The 7 T cell receptor beta chains in this list originate from one sample, sequenced in a study of blood T cell repertoires in COVID-19. Sequencing used immunoSEQ multiplex PCR; TCRdb keeps in-frame clones, though not all of them. Of some 150,000 clones listed, 84% are singletons. Sequencing was done on a sample of PBMCs or T cells enriched from blood (not recorded which). The receptors were sampled from a woman aged 50 to 60 who had been exposed to COVID-19.

The rearrangement joins TRBV5-1 to TRBJ2-7; D possibly corresponds to TRBD1 (6 bases). The germline V gene has CDR1 SGHRS and CDR2 YFSETQ. V was clipped by 2 bases and J by 2 bases, with 8 bases between them. This CDR3 region has 13 residues. The chain's CDR3 is CASSFSGAYEQYF. The CDR3 DNA is TGCGCCAGCAGCTTCTCAGGGGCCTACGAGCAGTACTTC.

This clone was detected a few times. V is TRBV7-2 and J is TRBJ2-1, with D perhaps TRBD1 (5 bases). Between the trimmed V and J ends, which lost 7 bases and 3 bases, there was a span of 13 bases. The CDR3 runs to 14 residues. The V gene's germline CDR1 is SGHTA and CDR2 FQGNSA. In nucleotides, the CDR3 is TGTGCCAGCACTCTTGGGGCAGGCTACAATGAGCAGTTCTTC. Its protein is CASTLGAGYNEQFF.

V gene TRBV11-2 combines with J gene TRBJ2-2, with TRBD2 matching 8 bases. The CDR3 spans 15 residues. Germline CDR1 is SGHAT and CDR2 is FQNNGV. Unmatched junction bases numbered 3, after V lost 5 bases and J lost 1 base. The CDR3 DNA reads as TGTGCCAGCAGCCTTAGCGGGGTGAACACCGGGGAGCTGTTTTTT. Protein product: CASSLSGVNTGELFF. Full variable domain (rest looked up from reference TRBV11-2 and TRBJ2-2): EAGVAQSPRYKIIEKRQSVAFWCNPISGHATLYWYQQILGQGPKLLIQFQNNGVVDDSQLPKDRFSAERLKGVDSTLKIQPAKLEDSAVYLCASSLSGVNTGELFFGEGSRLTVL.

The rearrangement links TRBV11-2 to TRBJ2-3; 10 nucleotides line up with TRBD2. V lost 2 bases, J lost 4 bases, and 3 bases stayed unmatched. CDR1 SGHAT and CDR2 FQNNGV come from the germline V gene. There are 15 residues in the CDR3. Here the CDR3 DNA reads TGTGCCAGCAGCTTAATTAGCGGGGGGTCAGATACGCAGTATTTT. Translated: CASSLISGGSDTQYF.

J is TRBJ1-1 and V is TRBV30; D perhaps matches TRBD1 (6 bases). This CDR3 is built from 14 residues. V was trimmed by 3 bases and J by 6 bases, leaving 17 bases between them. Germline loops: CDR1 GTSNPN, CDR2 SVGIG (reference sequence). CDR3 bases: TGTGCCTGGAGGGTCGGGCAGGGGATTTCTGAAGCTTTCTTT. Residues: CAWRVGQGISEAFF.

This sequence joins TRBV4-3 and TRBJ1-2, with D hard to call. V dropped 2 bases and J dropped 8 bases, with 12 bases sitting between them. This CDR3 contains 13 residues. Germline-derived CDR1 and CDR2 are LGHNA and YSLEER. The CDR3 DNA reads TGCGCCAGCAGCCAAAAGACCGGGAGCGGCTACACCTTC. Its protein is CASSQKTGSGYTF.

This chain joins TRBV12-3 or TRBV12-4 and TRBJ2-7; D ambiguous. The V and J ends lost 3 bases and 4 bases respectively, with 10 bases between them. The CDR3 extends over 13 amino acids. In DNA, the CDR3 is TGTGCCAGCAGTTTTCGCGGTTCTTACGAGCAGTACTTC. Its translation is CASSFRGSYEQYF.